This passage covers 10 T cell receptor beta chains from one sample sequenced in a study of post-analysis software for immune sequencing data. Sequencing libraries made from TCR beta cDNA carried unique molecular identifiers. MiXCR, applied by TCRdb to the PCR reads, yields one record per CDR3 protein. The table has around 440,000 distinct CDR3 sequences, roughly 45% seen once. Findings of the study overall: Patients used five TRBV segments, including TRBV5-6, TRBV5-1 and TRBV20-1, more often than controls.

Their cognate antigens are unknown. Sequenced input: blood. The receptors stem from a girl between 5 and 17 years old with multiple sclerosis.

The chain is built from TRBV12-1 and TRBJ1-5; the D call of TRBD1 is as the table states it, not checked on the DNA. TRBV12-1 is an annotated pseudogene. The CDR3 spans 18 residues. In DNA form, the CDR3 reads TGTGCCAGCAGCCAGGGGGACACATCGAGAGATAGCAATCAGCCCCAGCATTTT. This encodes CASSQGDTSRDSNQPQHF.

This clonotype was seen repeatedly, ten times or more. The chain has TRBV29-1 and TRBJ2-3; no firm D call. The length of the CDR3 is 13 residues. Per germline, CDR1 SQVTM and CDR2 ANQGSEA. Trimming stripped 1 base from V and 4 bases from J, with 9 bases between. DNA for the CDR3: TGCAGCGTTGAAGGGTCCGTTTCAGATACGCAGTATTTT. It translates to CSVEGSVSDTQYF.

The chain combines TRBV9 with TRBJ2-1; the D gene could be TRBD1 or TRBD2 (5 bases each). Trimming cost V 3 bases and J 2 bases, with 18 bases left between them. Germline lookup yields CDR1 SGDLS and CDR2 YYNGEE. The CDR3 extends over 17 amino acids. CDR3 amino acids: CASSAAPDSGPYNEQFF. CDR3 nucleotides: TGTGCCAGCAGCGCCGCCCCTGACAGCGGACCCTACAATGAGCAGTTCTTC.

CDR3 DNA: TGTGCCAGCAGCCCGCCGACAGGGTTGGACACTGAAGCTTTCTTT. Its protein product is CASSPPTGLDTEAFF. The rearrangement uses TRBV7-9 and TRBJ1-1, with 7 bases identical to TRBD1. The germline V gene encodes CDR1 SEHNR and CDR2 FQNEAQ (reference sequence). This CDR3 is built from 15 residues. V lost 5 bases, J lost 3 bases, and 9 bases stayed unmatched. The full variable domain, completed using reference TRBV7-9 and TRBJ1-1, is DTGVSQNPRHKITKRGQNVTFRCDPISEHNRLYWYRQTLGQGPEFLTYFQNEAQLEKSRLLSDRFSAERPKGSFSTLEIQRTEQGDSAMYLCASSPPTGLDTEAFFGQGTRLTVV.

The genes are TRBV11-2 and TRBJ2-4; weak D call: TRBD2 (5 bases). The J call may be incorrect, as the DNA end agrees better with TRBJ2-7. CDR3 length: 14 amino acids. Germline CDR1 is SGHAT and CDR2 is FQNNGV. The CDR3 DNA follows: TGTGCCAGCAGCTTAGAACGGGATTCCTACGAGCAGTACTTC. The encoded protein is CASSLERDSYEQYF.

This clonotype was detected only a few times. V is TRBV19 and J is TRBJ2-1; 7 bases align to TRBD2. This CDR3 region has 13 residues. V was clipped by 5 bases and J by 9 bases; unmatched bases: 7. CDR1 is LNHDA, CDR2 SQIVND, per germline (reference sequence). CDR3 DNA sequence: TGTGCCAGTAGTTTAGGGAGGGAAGGTGAGCAGTTCTTC. Translating it yields CASSLGREGEQFF. The full variable domain, its missing parts supplied by reference TRBV19 and TRBJ2-1, is DGGITQSPKYLFRKEGQNVTLSCEQNLNHDAMYWYRQDPGQGLRLIYYSQIVNDFQKGDIAEGYSVSREKKESFPLTVTSAQKNPTAFYLCASSLGREGEQFFGPGTRLTVL.

This sequence joins TRBV14 and TRBJ2-3; D gene uncertain. CDR1 and CDR2 (germline): SGHDN, FVKESK. The CDR3 contains 13 residues. Trimming removed 0 bases at V and 5 bases at J, with 6 bases between. The CDR3 DNA reads as TGTGCCAGCAGCCAAGAGAGAGGAGATACGCAGTATTTT. This sequence encodes CASSQERGDTQYF.

The table lists this clonotype with a few counts. This chain joins TRBV12-3 or TRBV12-4 and TRBJ1-5, with 7 bases fitting TRBD1. The CDR3 totals 18 residues. After removal of 4 bases from V and 4 bases from J, the junction contained 16 bases not matched to a gene. CDR3 sequence: CASSSNRGTTSGNQPQHF. CDR3 nucleotide sequence: TGTGCCAGCAGTTCAAACAGGGGCACCACCTCGGGGAATCAGCCCCAGCATTTT.

CDR3 loop: CASSLNQGLTYEQYF. In DNA, the CDR3 is TGTGCCAGCAGCTTAAATCAGGGACTAACCTACGAGCAGTACTTC. The gene calls are TRBV7-6 and TRBJ2-7, with 7 bases aligning to TRBD2. Germline values: CDR1 SGHVS, CDR2 FNYEAQ. The V segment lost 2 bases and the J segment 2 bases; nucleotides outside the gene matches: 6. CDR3 length equals 15 residues.

This clonotype showed up just a few times. The chain combines TRBV5-1 with TRBJ2-1; 7 bases agree with TRBD1. CDR3 size: 14 residues. CDR1 is SGHRS and CDR2 is YFSETQ in the germline V gene. The trim removed 2 bases at V and 5 bases at J, leaving 4 bases unmatched. The CDR3 loop reads CASSFRQGDNEQFF. CDR3 nucleotide sequence: TGCGCCAGCAGCTTCCGTCAGGGGGACAATGAGCAGTTCTTC.